Each of the 31 T cell receptor beta chains below was sequenced from the same sample in a study of beta chain features in type 1 diabetes. What was sequenced were expressed TCRB transcripts, since all of the isolated RNA had been reverse transcribed. Sequencing used immunoSEQ multiplex PCR; TCRdb keeps in-frame clones, though not all of them. Of a few hundred thousand clones listed, 11% are singletons. Material for sequencing was naive CD4+ T cells from blood. These receptors originate from a woman younger than 45 in good health.

This clone was counted only a few times. The chain combines TRBV18 with TRBJ2-7; TRBD2 matches at 9 bases. With 3 bases clipped from V and 5 bases from J, the junction kept 2 bases outside the gene matches. Germline CDR1 KGHSH, CDR2 LQKENI. This CDR3 has 13 residues. In DNA form, the CDR3 reads TGTGCCAGCTCACCGGGACTAGCTCACGAGCAGTACTTC. This encodes CASSPGLAHEQYF.

The table lists this clone with a few counts. The chain recombines TRBV7-2 with TRBJ2-6; 7 bases fit TRBD1. The germline gives CDR1 SGHTA, CDR2 FQGNSA. J lost 1 base, V lost 6 bases, and 3 bases had no gene match. The CDR3 is 15 amino acids. CDR3 residues: CASRPQGSGANVLTF. CDR3 DNA: TGTGCCAGCAGACCACAGGGGTCTGGGGCCAACGTCCTGACTTTC.

V gene TRBV4-1 combines with J gene TRBJ2-1, with D possibly TRBD2 on 6 matching bases. CDR3 size: 16 residues. The germline V and J ends were trimmed by 5 bases and 3 bases, with 17 bases remaining between them. Per germline, CDR1 MGHRA and CDR2 YSYEKL. CDR3 protein: CASSAGPNLRYNEQFF. CDR3 bases: TGCGCCAGCAGCGCGGGACCAAACCTACGCTACAATGAGCAGTTCTTC.

This clone showed up just a few times. The chain has TRBV9 and TRBJ2-4; 8 bases are a match to TRBD1. Germline CDR1 reads SGDLS; CDR2 reads YYNGEE. V was clipped by 4 bases and J by 2 bases; unmatched bases: 17. The CDR3 extends over 19 amino acids. CDR3 residues: CASSLRPAAGQGTKNIQYF. CDR3 in DNA: TGTGCCAGCAGCTTACGACCAGCAGCAGGACAGGGCACCAAAAACATTCAGTACTTC.

The rearrangement uses TRBV18 and TRBJ1-1; a possible D gene is TRBD1 (5 bases). The CDR3 is 14 amino acids. CDR1 and CDR2 (germline): KGHSH, LQKENI. With 6 bases removed from V and 2 bases from J, the gap between germline ends came to 13 bases. For the CDR3, the DNA is TGTGCCAGCTCTACCACCGGGGGTAACACTGAAGCTTTCTTT. It codes for CASSTTGGNTEAFF.

The V gene is TRBV7-3, the J gene TRBJ2-1; D not certain. This CDR3 comprises 15 residues. Trimming took off 0 bases at V and 0 bases at J, with 6 bases between the two ends. Germline V gene sequence: CDR1 SGHTA, CDR2 FQGTGA. The CDR3 protein is CASSLTPSSYNEQFF. The CDR3, as DNA: TGTGCCAGCAGCTTAACGCCTAGCTCCTACAATGAGCAGTTCTTC.

This clone was seen only a few times. The J gene is TRBJ1-1, the V gene TRBV5-1; 7 bases are shared with TRBD1. Trimming removed 0 bases from V and 6 bases from J; junction bases left unmatched: 5. Germline-derived CDR1 and CDR2 are SGHRS and YFSETQ. This CDR3 region has 14 residues. CDR3 nucleotides: TGCGCCAGCAGCTTGGCCTTGGACAGGTCTGAAGCTTTCTTT. It translates to CASSLALDRSEAFF. Based on the CDR3 plus reference TRBV5-1 and TRBJ1-1, the full variable domain is KAGVTQTPRYLIKTRGQQVTLSCSPISGHRSVSWYQQTPGQGLQFLFEYFSETQRNKGNFPGRFSGRQFSNSRSEMNVSTLELGDSALYLCASSLALDRSEAFFGQGTRLTVV.

The chain combines TRBV28 with TRBJ2-1, with D hard to call. The V and J ends lost 5 bases and 2 bases respectively, with 7 bases between them. The CDR3 covers 13 residues. The germline V gene has CDR1 MDHEN and CDR2 SYDVKM. The CDR3 bases are TGTGCCAGCAGTGAGTTGCCCTACAATGAGCAGTTCTTC. Its protein is CASSELPYNEQFF.

This clone appeared a few times. The chain is built from TRBV9 and TRBJ2-7; 9 bases agree with TRBD2. The CDR3 is 15 amino acids. J lost 5 bases, V lost 2 bases, and 8 bases had no gene match. Germline V lookup: CDR1 SGDLS, CDR2 YYNGEE. DNA of the CDR3: TGTGCCAGCAGCGTGGGGACTAGCTCAACGGACGAGCAGTACTTC. Protein product: CASSVGTSSTDEQYF.

The genes are TRBV5-1 and TRBJ2-3; the match to TRBD1 covers 10 bases. The CDR3 extends over 14 amino acids. Germline CDR1 SGHRS, CDR2 YFSETQ. V trimming: 5 bases; J trimming: 3 bases; junction bases outside the gene matches: 3. CDR3 sequence: CASRWTGGTDTQYF. The CDR3 nucleotides read TGCGCCAGCAGATGGACAGGGGGAACAGATACGCAGTATTTT.

This clone was observed a handful of times. This chain connects TRBV7-9 to TRBJ2-7; 7 bases map to TRBD2. J lost 4 bases, V lost 2 bases, and 5 bases had no gene match. This CDR3 region has 14 residues. Germline V gives CDR1 SEHNR, CDR2 FQNEAQ (reference sequence). This chain's CDR3 is CASSLYAGVYEQYF. The CDR3 DNA sequence: TGTGCCAGCAGCTTATACGCGGGAGTGTACGAGCAGTACTTC.

This clone was seen once. The J gene is TRBJ2-2, the V gene TRBV11-2; D perhaps matches TRBD1 (6 bases). Germline-derived CDR1 and CDR2 are SGHAT and FQNNGV. The CDR3 totals 15 residues. Between the trimmed V and J ends, which lost 0 bases and 8 bases, there was a span of 13 bases. CDR3 sequence: CASSLDRQVRGELFF. CDR3 sequence (DNA): TGTGCCAGCAGCTTAGACAGACAGGTTAGGGGGGAGCTGTTTTTT.

Only a few counts were recorded for this clone. The chain combines TRBV28 with TRBJ2-2, with 7 bases aligning to TRBD1. The V gene end was trimmed by 6 bases and the J gene end by 1 base; junction bases not matched to a gene: 5. The CDR3 is 15 residues long. Germline V gives CDR1 MDHEN, CDR2 SYDVKM. This CDR3 reads CASRPGQMNTGELFF. In nucleotides, the CDR3 is TGTGCCAGCAGACCGGGACAGATGAACACCGGGGAGCTGTTTTTT.

This chain connects TRBV7-2 to TRBJ2-1; 14 bases are shared with TRBD2. Germline values: CDR1 SGHTA, CDR2 FQGNSA. V gave up 5 bases and J gave up 6 bases; unmatched junction bases: 6. The CDR3 length is 16 residues. The DNA for the CDR3 is TGTGCCAGCAGCGGAACCGGGACTAGCGGGAGCAATGAGCAGTTCTTC. Protein: CASSGTGTSGSNEQFF.

In its sample, this clone was seen a few times. The chain couples TRBV6-5 to TRBJ2-7; TRBD2 aligns across 8 bases. From germline, CDR1 is MNHEY and CDR2 SVGAGI. V lost 6 bases to trimming and J lost 7 bases; unmatched junction nucleotides: 5. The CDR3 is 12 residues long. This CDR3 is CASSHGREEQYF. As DNA, the CDR3 is TGTGCCAGCAGCCACGGGAGGGAGGAGCAGTACTTC.

This chain connects TRBV29-1 to TRBJ1-2; no clear D gene. CDR1 and CDR2 from the germline V gene are SQVTM and ANQGSEA. CDR3 length: 11 residues. Trimming removed 4 bases at V and 3 bases at J, with 6 bases between. The CDR3 DNA reads as TGCAGCGTTGGGCTCGACTATGGCTACACCTTC. Translated: CSVGLDYGYTF. The full variable domain, rest sourced from reference TRBV29-1 and TRBJ1-2, is SAVISQKPSRDICQRGTSLTIQCQVDSQVTMMFWYRQQPGQSLTLIATANQGSEATYESGFVIDKFPISRPNLTFSTLTVSNMSPEDSSIYLCSVGLDYGYTFGSGTRLTVV.

This clone was seen a handful of times. The identical CDR3 is also encoded by other nucleotide sequences in the sample. The chain combines TRBV7-9 with TRBJ2-7; TRBD2 might be the D (6 bases). V was cut by 0 bases and J by 1 base, with 7 bases left in between. Germline V gene sequence: CDR1 SEHNR, CDR2 FQNEAQ (reference sequence). The length of the CDR3 is 14 residues. CDR3 protein: CASSLAGTSYEQYF. The CDR3 DNA is TGTGCCAGCAGCTTAGCAGGGACTTCCTACGAGCAGTACTTC.

This chain links TRBV19 with TRBJ1-2; possibly TRBD1 for D (6 bases). Germline-derived CDR1 and CDR2 are LNHDA and SQIVND (reference sequence). V was shortened by 5 bases and J by 0 bases, with 19 bases between the two germline ends. CDR3 length: 17 amino acids. CDR3 region: CASSSPGHHDPNYGYTF. The CDR3 DNA follows: TGTGCCAGTAGTTCCCCGGGACACCACGACCCTAACTATGGCTACACCTTC.

J is TRBJ1-5 and V is TRBV4-3; D is ambiguous. CDR3 size: 13 residues. The V end was cut by 0 bases, the J end by 6 bases, with 6 bases between. The V gene's germline CDR1 is LGHNA and CDR2 YSLEER. This chain's CDR3 is CASSQELSQPQHF. For the CDR3, the DNA is TGCGCCAGCAGCCAAGAGTTGAGTCAGCCCCAGCATTTT.

In its sample, this clone was seen a few times. Different DNA sequences within this sample yield the same CDR3. The rearrangement uses TRBV6-6 and TRBJ1-3; tentative D call: TRBD1 (6 bases). Trimming removed 6 bases at V and 1 base at J, with 7 bases between. CDR3 length: 13 amino acids. Germline values: CDR1 MNHNY, CDR2 SVGAGI (reference sequence). Here the CDR3 reads CASRQGSGNTIYF. The DNA for the CDR3 is TGTGCCAGCAGACAGGGTTCTGGAAACACCATATATTTT.

In this sample, this clone turned up many times. This rearrangement joins TRBV23-1 to TRBJ2-3; D is unresolved. TRBV23-1 belongs to the ORF category, with a function that is uncertain. The CDR3 consists of 14 residues. Trimming took 6 bases from V and 2 from J, leaving 12 bases between them. The DNA for the CDR3 is TGCGCCAGCAGGACACCGTCCGACACAGATACGCAGTATTTT. Protein sequence: CASRTPSDTDTQYF.

This clone was seen more than once but under ten times. The chain has TRBV30 and TRBJ2-5; possible D gene TRBD1, 6 bases. The ends were cut back, 2 bases at V and 5 bases at J, with 15 bases in the middle. There are 14 residues in the CDR3. The germline CDR1 and CDR2 sequences are GTSNPN and SVGIG (reference sequence). CDR3 sequence: CAWSHQGSWETQYF. CDR3 DNA sequence: TGTGCCTGGAGTCACCAGGGGTCGTGGGAGACCCAGTACTTC.

The chain combines TRBV6-1 with TRBJ2-7; possibly TRBD2 for D (7 bases). Germline assignment: CDR1 MNHNS and CDR2 SASEGT. Trimming left V 2 bases short and J 1 base short, with 12 bases between. The CDR3 has 15 amino acids. The CDR3 reads CASSEWGGGSYEQYF. The CDR3, as DNA: TGTGCCAGCAGTGAATGGGGAGGGGGGTCCTACGAGCAGTACTTC.

In this sample, this clone turned up a few times. The V gene is TRBV29-1, the J gene TRBJ2-2, with TRBD2 matching 11 bases. The germline V gene has CDR1 SQVTM and CDR2 ANQGSEA. With V trimmed by 5 bases and J by 5 bases, 1 base remained unmatched. The CDR3 extends over 13 amino acids. For the CDR3, the DNA is TGCAGCGTTAGGACTAGCGGGACCGGGGAGCTGTTTTTT. Protein product: CSVRTSGTGELFF.

This clone was counted only a few times. The chain combines TRBV27 with TRBJ2-3; the D is unclear. CDR3 length: 13 residues. CDR1 MNHEY and CDR2 SMNVEV come from the germline V gene (reference sequence). V lost 4 bases to trimming and J lost 1 base, with 6 bases between them. The CDR3 DNA reads as TGTGCCAGCAGTTCGCGTGGCACAGATACGCAGTATTTT. Encoded protein: CASSSRGTDTQYF.

V is TRBV28 and J is TRBJ2-7; 8 nucleotides align to TRBD2. Germline V gives CDR1 MDHEN, CDR2 SYDVKM. CDR3 length: 14 amino acids. V gave up 6 bases and J gave up 2 bases; unmatched junction bases: 6. The CDR3 nucleotides read TGTGCCAGCAGCCCTGAACTAGCGGCCTACGAGCAGTACTTC. This translates into CASSPELAAYEQYF.

In its sample, this clone was seen a few times. CDR3 in DNA: TGTGCCAGCAGCCTGGGACAGGGGGGTGCCTACGAGCAGTACTTC. This gives the protein CASSLGQGGAYEQYF. The V and J genes are TRBV7-3 and TRBJ2-7; 11 bases fit TRBD1. V shed 5 bases, J shed 2 bases, and the junction held 5 bases outside the gene matches. The CDR3 spans 15 residues. Germline CDR1 SGHTA, CDR2 FQGTGA.

This clone was recorded a few times. The chain uses TRBV9 and TRBJ1-2, with 11 bases lining up with TRBD1. The germline V gene has CDR1 SGDLS and CDR2 YYNGEE. Trimming removed 3 bases from V and 10 bases from J; junction bases left unmatched: 5. This CDR3 spans 13 amino acids. In DNA, the CDR3 is TGTGCCAGCAGCGAGAGGGACAGGGGGACCTACACCTTC. Translated, it gives CASSERDRGTYTF.

This clone appeared a few times. The V gene is TRBV9, the J gene TRBJ2-3; 8 nucleotides agree with TRBD1. Germline V lookup: CDR1 SGDLS, CDR2 YYNGEE. The CDR3 consists of 17 residues. V lost 4 bases, J lost 1 base, and 11 bases stayed unmatched. The CDR3 DNA follows: TGTGCCAGCAGCTCCAGACGAGGACAGGGTGGCACAGATACGCAGTATTTT. Translated: CASSSRRGQGGTDTQYF.

The V gene is TRBV25-1, the J gene TRBJ2-5, with D unclear. The CDR3 contains 14 residues. The germline CDR1 and CDR2 sequences are MGHDK and SYGVNS. V shed 1 base and J shed 1 base, with 7 bases lying between them. This chain's CDR3 is CASSELRFQETQYF. The DNA of the CDR3 is TGTGCCAGCAGTGAATTGCGGTTCCAAGAGACCCAGTACTTC.

This clone showed up just a few times. The rearrangement joins TRBV7-2 to TRBJ2-7; the match to TRBD1 covers 9 bases. Germline loops: CDR1 SGHTA, CDR2 FQGNSA. The CDR3 runs to 15 residues. V lost 1 base and J lost 5; bases outside the gene matches: 6. The CDR3 spells CASSLGTGGYDEQYF. The CDR3 DNA reads TGTGCCAGCAGCTTAGGAACAGGGGGCTACGACGAGCAGTACTTC.